These 21 T cell receptor beta chains were all obtained from the same sample, sequenced in a study of beta chain features in type 1 diabetes. All of the isolated RNA was reverse transcribed, so expressed TCRB transcripts were sequenced. Sequencing used immunoSEQ multiplex PCR; TCRdb keeps in-frame clones, though not all of them. The repertoire holds fewer than 200,000 clones, with 10% to 15% as singletons. Sequencing input: central memory CD4+ T cells from blood. These TCRs come from a woman aged 18-29 years in good health.

This clone was detected a few times. This sample also contains other DNA sequences that code for the same CDR3. This sequence joins TRBV27 and TRBJ2-1; the D gene is possibly TRBD1 (6 bases). The CDR3 totals 13 residues. Germline loops: CDR1 MNHEY, CDR2 SMNVEV (reference sequence). V lost 2 bases to trimming and J lost 7 bases, with 9 bases between them. In nucleotides, the CDR3 is TGTGCCAGCAGTTTACAGGGGTATAATGAGCAGTTCTTC. It specifies CASSLQGYNEQFF.

This clone came up a few times. The chain recombines TRBV19 with TRBJ2-5, with 7 bases fitting TRBD1. Losses at the gene ends were 9 bases for V and 1 base for J; bases not matched to a gene: 8. The CDR3 consists of 14 residues. Looked up from germline, CDR1 is LNHDA and CDR2 is SQIVND (reference sequence). This chain's CDR3 is CASRQGGVQETQYF. CDR3 nucleotides: TGTGCCAGCCGACAGGGTGGGGTCCAAGAGACCCAGTACTTC. Complete variable domain (other parts from reference TRBV19 and TRBJ2-5): DGGITQSPKYLFRKEGQNVTLSCEQNLNHDAMYWYRQDPGQGLRLIYYSQIVNDFQKGDIAEGYSVSREKKESFPLTVTSAQKNPTAFYLCASRQGGVQETQYFGPGTRLLVL.

The table lists this clone with many counts. This chain connects TRBV7-2 to TRBJ2-7, with 7 bases fitting TRBD2. Germline V gene data show CDR1 as SGHTA and CDR2 as FQGNSA. The CDR3 extends over 13 amino acids. The junction had 1 base not matched to a gene; V was cut back by 2 bases and J by 3 bases. CDR3 bases: TGTGCCAGCAGCTTACAGCGGGACTACGAGCAGTACTTC. Translation: CASSLQRDYEQYF.

The J gene is TRBJ2-3, the V gene TRBV28, with 8 bases that match TRBD2. Trimming took 3 bases from V and 7 from J; bases not matched to a gene: 6. The CDR3 sequence is 14 residues long. The germline V gene has CDR1 MDHEN and CDR2 SYDVKM. CDR3 sequence reads: CASSLPSGSNTQYF. CDR3 nucleotide sequence: TGTGCCAGCAGTTTGCCCAGCGGGAGTAATACGCAGTATTTT.

The gene calls are TRBV2 and TRBJ2-5, with 7 positions matching TRBD1. This CDR3 contains 14 residues. CDR1 is SNHLY and CDR2 is FYNNEI in the germline V gene. V shed 5 bases and J 4 bases; nucleotides not matched to a gene: 7. The CDR3 DNA follows: TGTGCCAGCAGTCGTCCAGGGACAGCAGAGACCCAGTACTTC. Translating it yields CASSRPGTAETQYF.

This clone was counted only a few times. The chain couples TRBV2 to TRBJ2-3, with D possibly matching TRBD2 (6 bases). Germline CDR1 reads SNHLY; CDR2 reads FYNNEI. Trimming stripped 7 bases from V and 0 bases from J, with 8 bases between. The CDR3 runs to 13 residues. The CDR3 reads CASKGTSTDTQYF. CDR3 coding DNA: TGTGCCAGCAAAGGGACTAGCACAGATACGCAGTATTTT.

The chain carries TRBV29-1 and TRBJ2-2; 8 bases line up with TRBD1. Trimming removed 7 bases from V and 4 bases from J; junction bases left unmatched: 5. The CDR3 has 13 residues. From germline, CDR1 is SQVTM and CDR2 ANQGSEA. DNA of the CDR3: TGCAGCGCCCGACAGGGGCCCACCGGGGAGCTGTTTTTT. Amino acid sequence: CSARQGPTGELFF.

In its sample, this clone was seen a few times. The junction departs from germline at one end; a sequencing error may be responsible. The chain employs TRBV5-4 and TRBJ2-1, with D possibly being TRBD2 (6 bases). The CDR3 consists of 15 residues. Germline CDR1 is SGHNT and CDR2 is YYREEE (reference sequence). The CDR3 sequence: CASSLGTPLGNEQFF. For the CDR3, the DNA is TGCGCCAGCAGCTTGGGGACTCCCTTAGGGAATGAGCAGTTCTTC.

This chain uses TRBV14 with TRBJ1-5; 8 nucleotides line up with TRBD1. J lost 6 bases, V lost 3 bases, and 16 bases had no gene match. The germline gives CDR1 SGHDN, CDR2 FVKESK. The CDR3 spans 18 residues. CDR3 sequence: CASSHALNSGGAGQPQHF. The CDR3 region has the DNA TGTGCCAGCAGCCACGCACTCAATTCAGGGGGCGCCGGTCAGCCCCAGCATTTT.

This clone has just a few counts. The rearrangement links TRBV19 to TRBJ1-2; 8 bases fit TRBD1. The CDR3 spans 14 residues. The trim removed 3 bases at V and 4 bases at J, leaving 4 bases unmatched. In germline, CDR1 is LNHDA, CDR2 SQIVND (reference sequence). CDR3 sequence reads: CASSIAGTGYGYTF. For the CDR3, the DNA is TGTGCCAGTAGTATCGCCGGGACAGGCTATGGCTACACCTTC.

The V gene is TRBV9, the J gene TRBJ1-1; D gene ambiguous. This CDR3 is 11 amino acids long. Per germline, CDR1 SGDLS and CDR2 YYNGEE. The V and J ends lost 3 bases and 10 bases respectively, with 10 bases between them. CDR3 in amino acids: CASSGTTGAFF. DNA of the CDR3: TGTGCCAGCAGCGGAACCACGGGAGCTTTCTTT.

As DNA, the CDR3 is TGCAGCGTCGGTCGAGCGAATCAGCCCCAGCATTTT. Protein sequence: CSVGRANQPQHF. The chain carries TRBV29-1 and TRBJ1-5; D is undetermined. CDR1 is SQVTM, CDR2 ANQGSEA, per germline. Trimming took off 6 bases at V and 4 bases at J, with 10 bases between the two ends. This CDR3 region has 12 residues.

This clone was counted only a few times. This same CDR3 is encoded by further DNA sequences in the sample. The chain employs TRBV5-1 and TRBJ2-5, with D unclear. V lost 0 bases, J lost 2 bases, and 8 bases lay in between. The CDR3 totals 14 residues. Germline lookup yields CDR1 SGHRS and CDR2 YFSETQ. The CDR3 sequence is CASSLGAEQETQYF. The CDR3 DNA follows: TGCGCCAGCAGCTTGGGGGCAGAGCAAGAGACCCAGTACTTC. Based on the CDR3 plus reference TRBV5-1 and TRBJ2-5, the full variable domain is KAGVTQTPRYLIKTRGQQVTLSCSPISGHRSVSWYQQTPGQGLQFLFEYFSETQRNKGNFPGRFSGRQFSNSRSEMNVSTLELGDSALYLCASSLGAEQETQYFGPGTRLLVL.

The chain couples TRBV30 to TRBJ1-5; possible D gene TRBD1, 5 bases. The CDR3 runs to 15 residues. The V and J ends lost 1 base and 2 bases respectively, with 12 bases between them. Germline V gives CDR1 GTSNPN, CDR2 SVGIG (reference sequence). CDR3 coding DNA: TGTGCCTGGAGTGGCGCGGGGGTCGGCAATCAGCCCCAGCATTTT. Its protein product is CAWSGAGVGNQPQHF.

The table lists this clone with a few counts. The chain has TRBV5-6 and TRBJ2-1; D not certain. The CDR3 consists of 12 residues. V was pared by 6 bases and J by 9 bases, with 13 bases between. Per the germline V gene, CDR1 is SGHDT and CDR2 is YYEEEE. The chain's CDR3 is CASIKVRGEQFF. In DNA form, the CDR3 reads TGTGCCAGCATTAAGGTTCGAGGTGAGCAGTTCTTC.

There are a few counts of this clone. This chain joins TRBV5-1 and TRBJ2-2; TRBD2 matches 12 bases. The CDR3 is made up of 16 amino acids. The germline CDR1 and CDR2 sequences are SGHRS and YFSETQ. V was pared by 0 bases and J by 7 bases, with 4 bases of the junction left unmatched. The CDR3 nucleotides read TGCGCCAGCAGCTTGGGACTAGCGGGAGCAGGCGGGGAGCTGTTTTTT. This encodes CASSLGLAGAGGELFF.

This clone was counted once. The chain couples TRBV18 to TRBJ2-5, with D possibly TRBD1 on 6 matching bases. Germline assignment: CDR1 KGHSH and CDR2 LQKENI. The CDR3 length is 15 residues. Trimming took 0 bases from V and 3 from J, leaving 11 bases between them. The CDR3, as DNA: TGTGCCAGCTCACCACCGGGGAACAGGGAAGAGACCCAGTACTTC. Amino acid sequence: CASSPPGNREETQYF.

Points on this clone: Other DNA sequences of this sample code for an identical CDR3. CDR3 DNA sequence: TGCGCCAGCAGCTTGGCAAACAATGAGCAGTTCTTC. This sequence encodes CASSLANNEQFF. The chain recombines TRBV5-1 with TRBJ2-1; D gene uncertain. This CDR3 region has 12 residues. Germline CDR1 reads SGHRS; CDR2 reads YFSETQ. Trimming pared 0 bases from V and 5 bases from J, leaving 3 bases between. The full variable domain, rest sourced from reference TRBV5-1 and TRBJ2-1, is KAGVTQTPRYLIKTRGQQVTLSCSPISGHRSVSWYQQTPGQGLQFLFEYFSETQRNKGNFPGRFSGRQFSNSRSEMNVSTLELGDSALYLCASSLANNEQFFGPGTRLTVL.

This clone turned up a few times. The genes are TRBV11-2 and TRBJ2-1, with TRBD2 matching over 9 bases. The CDR3 is 17 amino acids. After removal of 7 bases from V and 0 bases from J, the junction contained 10 bases not matched to a gene. Germline loops: CDR1 SGHAT, CDR2 FQNNGV. The CDR3: CASIQRAGGPSYNEQFF. The CDR3 region has the DNA TGTGCCAGCATCCAACGGGCGGGAGGGCCCTCCTACAATGAGCAGTTCTTC.

In regard to this clone: Other DNA sequences in this specimen translate into the identical CDR3. The chain uses TRBV14 and TRBJ2-7; D is unresolved. The CDR3 sequence is 13 residues long. V dropped 3 bases and J dropped 0 bases, with 6 bases sitting between them. Germline V gives CDR1 SGHDN, CDR2 FVKESK. CDR3 nucleotide sequence: TGTGCCAGCAGCCAGGGCCGCTCCTACGAGCAGTACTTC. Protein sequence: CASSQGRSYEQYF.

This clone has only a few counts. The J gene is TRBJ1-2, the V gene TRBV7-2; 7 positions agree with TRBD1. Per germline, CDR1 SGHTA and CDR2 FQGNSA. The CDR3 runs to 13 residues. V was pared by 6 bases and J by 8 bases, with 9 bases of the junction left unmatched. The chain's CDR3 is CASRRGQWEGYTF. CDR3 sequence (DNA): TGTGCCAGCAGGAGGGGACAGTGGGAAGGCTACACCTTC.